This T cell receptor beta chain was captured in a study of CD8+ T cells in alopecia areata. Study-level background: Treated patients were scored for severity by percent of scalp affected.

Treatment in this sample: oral pan-JAK inhibitor, 5-10 mg twice daily. In each case, RNA was isolated and then reverse transcribed into cDNA as the sequencing template. The data were produced by immunoSEQ multiplex PCR, yet TCRdb's version contains in-frame clones alone and is incomplete. The sample yields about 190,000 clones, 50% to 60% seen once. Study-wide points: The study found that many expanded lesional clones persisted in scalp and blood during tofacitinib. Within the top 100, expanded CD8+ clones significantly decreased with tofacitinib, as did scalp clonality.

A remark on this clone: Its matching antigen is unknown.

CDR1 is PRHDT and CDR2 is FYEKMQ in the germline V gene (reference sequence). V was shortened by 5 bases and J by 7 bases, with 11 bases between the two germline ends. The CDR3 is 12 amino acids. The genes are TRBV13 and TRBJ2-5, with a tentative D call TRBD1 (6 bases). This TCR was sampled from a human donor with alopecia areata. Specimen: CD4+ T cells sorted from blood, collected at week 4, from a patient treated with tofacitinib. CDR3 sequence: CASSVLGGTQYF. The CDR3 DNA is TGTGCCAGCAGCGTCCTAGGGGGGACCCAGTACTTC.